What follows are 9 T cell receptor beta chains derived from one specimen sequenced in a study of regulatory T cells in long-lasting Graves disease (dated by TCRdb to 2020 to 2022). According to the study, the label for this sample's time point signals: newly diagnosed GD, antithyroid drugs for less than 3 months. For both TCR sequencing and RNA sequencing, RNA was extracted from PBMCs using TRIzol. Library preparation employed multiplex PCR. TCRdb names Illumina HiSeq 4000 as the instrument used. CDR3 regions were amplified by Arm-PCR with iRepertoire HTBI primers to construct TCR beta libraries. Through fastp at Q25 and MiXCR, TCRdb rebuilt clones from the public reads, retaining in-frame beta chains. Duplicate CDR3 protein sequences are folded into a single record with the most common DNA and genes. Present in this sample are around 400,000 distinct CDR3 sequences, roughly 16% of which were seen just once. Jointly, the top ten make up about a fifth of the sample.

Sequencing was performed on peripheral blood mononuclear cells (PBMCs), taken at new diagnosis, from a patient treated with antithyroid drugs. All receptors derive from a female donor with Graves disease.

This chain joins TRBV28 and TRBJ1-6; 9 bases are a match to TRBD1. Trimming at V came to 2 bases and at J to 7 bases, leaving 18 bases not matched to a gene. The CDR3 runs 20 residues. Per the germline V gene, CDR1 is MDHEN and CDR2 is SYDVKM. This CDR3 reads CASSLVGAGRRDRVNSPLHF. The CDR3 region has the DNA TGTGCCAGCAGTTTAGTCGGGGCGGGACGCCGGGACAGGGTAAATTCACCCCTCCACTTT.

This clonotype was observed many times. The chain carries TRBV19 and TRBJ1-5; no clear D gene. Germline V gene lookup returns CDR1 LNHDA and CDR2 SQIVND (reference sequence). The V end was cut by 7 bases, the J end by 0 bases, with 13 bases between. The CDR3 length is 15 residues. The CDR3 spells CASTRLRGSNQPQHF. CDR3 DNA: TGTGCCAGTACCCGGCTCCGAGGTAGCAATCAGCCCCAGCATTTT.

This rearrangement joins TRBV6-1 to TRBJ2-1, with 12 bases identical to TRBD2. CDR3 length: 15 residues. The V segment lost 7 bases and the J segment 3 bases; nucleotides outside the gene matches: 4. From germline, CDR1 is MNHNS and CDR2 SASEGT. This CDR3 is CASTRTSGDYNEQFF. The CDR3 DNA follows: TGTGCCAGCACTCGGACTAGCGGGGACTACAATGAGCAGTTCTTC.

V gene TRBV19 combines with J gene TRBJ2-2; D is unresolved. CDR1 is LNHDA and CDR2 is SQIVND in the germline V gene (reference sequence). V lost 3 bases, J lost 4 bases, and 9 bases lay in between. The CDR3 is 14 residues long. DNA of the CDR3: TGTGCCAGTAGTATTAACCGGATCACCGGGGAGCTGTTTTTT. It is translated as CASSINRITGELFF.

This clonotype was recorded many times. This chain connects TRBV3-1 to TRBJ2-7; the match to TRBD2 covers 7 bases. Trimming cost V 4 bases and J 0 bases; bases outside gene matches: 12. The CDR3 extends over 17 amino acids. Per the germline V gene, CDR1 is LGHDT and CDR2 is YNNKEL (reference sequence). In nucleotides, the CDR3 is TGTGCCAGCAGCCCCCATGGTGCGCGGGGGACCTCCTACGAGCAGTACTTC. Translated, it gives CASSPHGARGTSYEQYF.

This clonotype showed up many times. This chain connects TRBV28 to TRBJ1-5; 7 bases are a match to TRBD1. Germline V gives CDR1 MDHEN, CDR2 SYDVKM. This CDR3 spans 16 amino acids. V dropped 5 bases and J dropped 2; count of bases not matched to a gene: 9. CDR3 in amino acids: CASSPRDRARNQPQHF. CDR3 bases: TGTGCCAGCAGTCCCCGCGACAGGGCTCGCAATCAGCCCCAGCATTTT.

This clonotype came up a few times. The conserved closing phenylalanine or tryptophan is absent in this CDR3, likely reflecting a read error. This chain joins TRBV3-1 and TRBJ2-7; 7 nucleotides align to TRBD1. The CDR3 is 16 residues long. J gave up 2 bases and V 3 bases, and 10 bases lay outside the gene matches. Germline assignment: CDR1 LGHDT and CDR2 YNNKEL (reference sequence). The CDR3 region is CASSHYLLDRPYEQYL. DNA of the CDR3: TGTGCCAGCAGCCATTATTTGCTGGACAGGCCCTACGAGCAGTACCTC.

The table lists this clonotype with a few counts. The genes are TRBV5-4 and TRBJ2-3; TRBD2 aligns across 14 bases. The V and J ends lost 3 bases and 1 base, in that order; junction bases with no gene match: 10. Germline values: CDR1 SGHNT, CDR2 YYREEE (reference sequence). This CDR3 region has 19 residues. This chain's CDR3 is CASSSGLAGAQVGTDTQYF. CDR3 sequence (DNA): TGTGCCAGCAGCTCGGGACTAGCGGGGGCCCAGGTGGGCACAGATACGCAGTATTTT.

The chain links TRBV20-1 to TRBJ1-1; 7 positions match TRBD1. The germline gives CDR1 DFQATT, CDR2 SNEGSKA (reference sequence). The CDR3 sequence is 13 residues long. V shed 5 bases, J shed 6 bases, and the junction held 9 bases outside the gene matches. DNA of the CDR3: TGCAGTGCTGCCACCGACAGGGTACCTGAAGCTTTCTTT. Translation: CSAATDRVPEAFF.